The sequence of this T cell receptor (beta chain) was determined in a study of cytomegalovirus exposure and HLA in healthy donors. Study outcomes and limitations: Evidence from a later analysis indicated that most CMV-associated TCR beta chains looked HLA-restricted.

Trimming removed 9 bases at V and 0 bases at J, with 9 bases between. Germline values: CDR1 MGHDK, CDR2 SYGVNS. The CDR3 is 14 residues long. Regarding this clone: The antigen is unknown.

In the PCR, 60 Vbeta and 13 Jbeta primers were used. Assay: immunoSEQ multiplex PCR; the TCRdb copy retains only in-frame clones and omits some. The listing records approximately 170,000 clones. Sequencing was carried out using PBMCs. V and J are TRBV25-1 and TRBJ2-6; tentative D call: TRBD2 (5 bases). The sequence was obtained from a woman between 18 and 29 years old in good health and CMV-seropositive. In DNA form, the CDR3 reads TGTGCCAGTAGGGCGGGCTCTGGGGCCAACGTCCTGACTTTC. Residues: CASRAGSGANVLTF.